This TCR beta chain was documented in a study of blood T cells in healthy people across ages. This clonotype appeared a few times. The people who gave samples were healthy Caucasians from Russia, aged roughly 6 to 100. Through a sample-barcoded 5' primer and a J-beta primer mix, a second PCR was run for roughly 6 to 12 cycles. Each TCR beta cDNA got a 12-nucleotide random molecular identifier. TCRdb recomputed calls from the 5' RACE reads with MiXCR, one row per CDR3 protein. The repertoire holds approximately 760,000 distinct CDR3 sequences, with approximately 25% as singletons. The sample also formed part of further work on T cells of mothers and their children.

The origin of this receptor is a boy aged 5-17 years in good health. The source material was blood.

The chain's CDR3 is CASSLMWRGEEETQYF. The CDR3 DNA reads as TGTGCCAGCAGCCTCATGTGGCGGGGGGAAGAAGAGACCCAGTACTTC. The chain recombines TRBV12-3 or TRBV12-4 with TRBJ2-5, with TRBD2 identical over 8 bases. There are 16 residues in the CDR3. V lost 6 bases and J lost 3; bases outside the gene matches: 12.